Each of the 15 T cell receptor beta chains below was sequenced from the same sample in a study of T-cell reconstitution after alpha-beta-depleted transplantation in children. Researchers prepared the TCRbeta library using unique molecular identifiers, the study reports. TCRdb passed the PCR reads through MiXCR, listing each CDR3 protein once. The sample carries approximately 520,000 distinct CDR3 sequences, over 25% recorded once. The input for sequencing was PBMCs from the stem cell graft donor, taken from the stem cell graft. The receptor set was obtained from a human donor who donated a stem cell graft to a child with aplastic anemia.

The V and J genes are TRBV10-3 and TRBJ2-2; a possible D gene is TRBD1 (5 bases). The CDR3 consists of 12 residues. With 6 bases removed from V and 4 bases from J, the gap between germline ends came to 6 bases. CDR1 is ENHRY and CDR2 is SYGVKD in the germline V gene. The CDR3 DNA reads TGTGCCATCAGCCAGGGCACCGGGGAGCTGTTTTTT. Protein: CAISQGTGELFF.

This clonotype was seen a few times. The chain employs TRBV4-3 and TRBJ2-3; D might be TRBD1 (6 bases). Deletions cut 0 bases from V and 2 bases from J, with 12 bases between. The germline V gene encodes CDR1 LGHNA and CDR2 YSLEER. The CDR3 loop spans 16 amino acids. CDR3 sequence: CASSQERQGHTDTQYF. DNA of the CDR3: TGCGCCAGCAGCCAAGAAAGGCAGGGGCACACAGATACGCAGTATTTT.

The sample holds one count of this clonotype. CDR3 nucleotide sequence: TGTGCCAGCATCCATGCCGGGACTAGGGCCCCCGGGGAGCTGTTTTTT. Protein: CASIHAGTRAPGELFF. V and J are TRBV28 and TRBJ2-2; 8 bases line up with TRBD2. Trimming took 7 bases from V and 6 from J; bases not matched to a gene: 13. The CDR3 has 16 residues. Germline V gene sequence: CDR1 MDHEN, CDR2 SYDVKM.

Here the CDR3 DNA reads TGTGCCAGCAGCTTAGCGGGATCGCAGTTCTTC. Protein product: CASSLAGSQFF. The chain links TRBV6-2 or TRBV6-3 to TRBJ2-1; TRBD2 agrees at 8 bases. Germline V gene sequence: CDR1 MNHEY, CDR2 SVGEGT. Losses at the gene ends were 6 bases for V and 12 bases for J; bases not matched to a gene: 4. The CDR3 extends over 11 amino acids.

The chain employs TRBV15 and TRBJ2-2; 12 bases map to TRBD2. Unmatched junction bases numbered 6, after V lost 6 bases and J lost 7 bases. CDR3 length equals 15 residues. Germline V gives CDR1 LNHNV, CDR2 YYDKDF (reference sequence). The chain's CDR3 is CATSTTSGRLGELFF. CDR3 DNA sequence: TGTGCCACCAGTACGACTAGCGGGAGACTCGGGGAGCTGTTTTTT.

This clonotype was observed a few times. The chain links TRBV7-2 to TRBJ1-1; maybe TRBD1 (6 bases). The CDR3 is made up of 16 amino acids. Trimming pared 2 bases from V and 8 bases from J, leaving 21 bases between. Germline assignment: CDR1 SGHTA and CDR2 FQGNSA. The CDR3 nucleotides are TGTGCCAGCAGCTTATTCTCTTCCGGGGGCGGAATCGAAGCTTTCTTT. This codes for CASSLFSSGGGIEAFF.

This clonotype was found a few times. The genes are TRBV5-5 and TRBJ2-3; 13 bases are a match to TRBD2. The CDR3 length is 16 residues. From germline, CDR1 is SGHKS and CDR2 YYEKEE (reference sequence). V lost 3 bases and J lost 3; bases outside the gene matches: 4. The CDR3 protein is CASSYGTSGATDTQYF. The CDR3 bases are TGTGCCAGCAGCTACGGGACTAGCGGGGCGACAGATACGCAGTATTTT.

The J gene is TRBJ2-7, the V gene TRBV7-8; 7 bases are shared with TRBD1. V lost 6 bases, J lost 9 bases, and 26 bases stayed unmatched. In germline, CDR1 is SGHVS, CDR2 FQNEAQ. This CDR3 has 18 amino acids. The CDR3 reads CASSPRTAWDSRFILQYF. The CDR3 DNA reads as TGTGCCAGCAGTCCCAGAACTGCTTGGGACAGCCGGTTTATTTTGCAGTACTTC.

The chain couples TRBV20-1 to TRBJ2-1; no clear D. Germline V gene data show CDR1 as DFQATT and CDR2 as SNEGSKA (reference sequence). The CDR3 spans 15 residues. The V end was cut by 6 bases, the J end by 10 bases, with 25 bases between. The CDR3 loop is CSAHGSVSIIREQFF. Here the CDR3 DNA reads TGCAGTGCCCACGGCTCGGTCTCTATTATTCGGGAGCAGTTCTTC.

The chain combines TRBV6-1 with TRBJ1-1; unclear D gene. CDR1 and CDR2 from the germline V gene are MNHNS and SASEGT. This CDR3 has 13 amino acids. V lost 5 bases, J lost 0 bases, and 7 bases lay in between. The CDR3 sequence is CASSRTMNTEAFF. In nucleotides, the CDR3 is TGTGCCAGCAGTCGAACCATGAACACTGAAGCTTTCTTT.

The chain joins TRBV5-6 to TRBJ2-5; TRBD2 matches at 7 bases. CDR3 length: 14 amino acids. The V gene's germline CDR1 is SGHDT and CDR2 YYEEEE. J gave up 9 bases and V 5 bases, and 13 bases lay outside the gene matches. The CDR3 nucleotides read TGTGCCAGCAGGATAGGTAGCGCGGGGGAGGCCCAGTACTTC. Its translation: CASRIGSAGEAQYF.

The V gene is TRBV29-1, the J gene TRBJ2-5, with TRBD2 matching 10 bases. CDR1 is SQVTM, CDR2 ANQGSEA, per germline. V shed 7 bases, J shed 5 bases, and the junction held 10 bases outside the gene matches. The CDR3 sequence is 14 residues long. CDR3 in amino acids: CSAPAGGPGETQYF. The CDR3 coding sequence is TGCAGCGCCCCAGCGGGAGGGCCGGGGGAGACCCAGTACTTC.

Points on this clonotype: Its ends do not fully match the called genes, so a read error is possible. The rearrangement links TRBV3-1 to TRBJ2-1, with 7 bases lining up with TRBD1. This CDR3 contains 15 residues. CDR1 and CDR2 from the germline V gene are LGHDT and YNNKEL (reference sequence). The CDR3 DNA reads TGTGCCTGCAGCCAAGAGGTTCACAGGGGCAATGAGCAGTTCTTC. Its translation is CACSQEVHRGNEQFF.

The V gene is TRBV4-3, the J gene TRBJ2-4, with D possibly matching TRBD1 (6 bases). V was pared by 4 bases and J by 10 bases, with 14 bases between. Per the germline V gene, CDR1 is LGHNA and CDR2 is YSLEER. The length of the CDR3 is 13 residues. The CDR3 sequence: CASSRTDSGIQYF. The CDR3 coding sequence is TGCGCCAGCAGCCGGACGGACAGCGGAATTCAGTACTTC.

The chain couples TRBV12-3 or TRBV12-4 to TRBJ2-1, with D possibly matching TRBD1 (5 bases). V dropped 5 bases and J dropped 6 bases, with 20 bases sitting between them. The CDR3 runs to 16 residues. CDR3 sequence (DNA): TGTGCCAGCAGTCCCCCTCGAAGGAAGGGGTCCAATGAGCAGTTCTTC. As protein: CASSPPRRKGSNEQFF.